A single sample gave rise to the 31 T cell receptor beta chains below, sequenced in a study of T cells in narcolepsy. Sequencing used immunoSEQ multiplex PCR; TCRdb keeps in-frame clones, though not all of them. The top ten clones hold around 15% of a sample with around 17,000 clones, approximately 72% of them seen once. The sample consisted of CD45RA- memory CD8+ T cells from PBMCs. The receptors were gathered from a human donor with narcolepsy.

This chain uses TRBV19 with TRBJ2-7; the D is unclear. The germline V gene has CDR1 LNHDA and CDR2 SQIVND (reference sequence). The CDR3 length is 14 residues. V was trimmed by 1 base and J by 2 bases, leaving 9 bases between them. In DNA, the CDR3 is TGTGCCAGTAGTATAGGTCCAGGAACCTACGAGCAGTACTTC. The encoded protein is CASSIGPGTYEQYF.

This chain links TRBV27 with TRBJ2-7; D not resolved. V was shortened by 2 bases and J by 9 bases, with 14 bases between the two germline ends. Germline loops: CDR1 MNHEY, CDR2 SMNVEV (reference sequence). The CDR3 runs 13 residues. In nucleotides, the CDR3 is TGTGCCAGCAGTTTAGTCGCCGGGTTCATGCAGTACTTC. Protein: CASSLVAGFMQYF.

The chain uses TRBV7-8 and TRBJ1-6; 7 nucleotides line up with TRBD1. The ends lost 3 bases at V and 6 bases at J; junction bases unmatched: 2. Germline CDR1 reads SGHVS; CDR2 reads FQNEAQ. CDR3 length: 14 residues. CDR3 nucleotide sequence: TGTGCCAGCAGCTTGAACAGGGGTAATTCACCCCTCCACTTT. The encoded protein is CASSLNRGNSPLHF.

In DNA form, the CDR3 reads TGTGCCAGCAGCTCAGCACGACAGGGTGACTATGGCTACACCTTC. This encodes CASSSARQGDYGYTF. The chain combines TRBV7-9 with TRBJ1-2; 7 bases agree with TRBD1. The CDR3 consists of 15 residues. Germline trimming cut 4 bases from V and 3 bases from J; bases unmatched to any gene: 8. Per germline, CDR1 SEHNR and CDR2 FQNEAQ (reference sequence).

The J gene is TRBJ1-1, the V gene TRBV6-6; TRBD1 is a possible D gene (5 bases). The germline gives CDR1 MNHNY, CDR2 SVGAGI (reference sequence). The CDR3 is 15 amino acids. The germline V and J ends were trimmed by 0 bases and 2 bases, with 10 bases remaining between them. The CDR3 loop is CASSYSGETNTEAFF. CDR3 nucleotide sequence: TGTGCCAGCAGTTACTCAGGGGAGACTAACACTGAAGCTTTCTTT.

This clone was observed a single time. The V gene is TRBV5-4, the J gene TRBJ2-7, with 8 bases aligning to TRBD2. The junction had 9 bases not matched to a gene; V was cut back by 4 bases and J by 3 bases. This CDR3 is built from 15 residues. Looked up from germline, CDR1 is SGHNT and CDR2 is YYREEE (reference sequence). The CDR3 sequence is CASSGTSGAHYEQYF. The CDR3 DNA is TGTGCCAGCAGCGGAACTAGCGGAGCCCACTACGAGCAGTACTTC.

The rearrangement links TRBV9 to TRBJ2-1, with D maybe TRBD2 (7 bases). This CDR3 comprises 15 residues. Germline V CDR1 and CDR2: SGDLS, YYNGEE. V was shortened by 3 bases and J by 0 bases, with 10 bases between the two germline ends. This CDR3 is CASSEGGSSYNEQFF. In DNA, the CDR3 is TGTGCCAGCAGCGAGGGGGGGAGCTCCTACAATGAGCAGTTCTTC.

This chain uses TRBV5-1 with TRBJ1-5; D call uncertain. There are 18 residues in the CDR3. V was pared by 4 bases and J by 4 bases, with 24 bases between. The germline V gene has CDR1 SGHRS and CDR2 YFSETQ. The CDR3 DNA reads as TGCGCCAGCAGCCCGGACCCAGTATTACATTATTTTAATCAGCCCCAGCATTTT. As protein: CASSPDPVLHYFNQPQHF.

V is TRBV19 and J is TRBJ1-1; no definite D call. This CDR3 spans 12 amino acids. CDR1 LNHDA and CDR2 SQIVND come from the germline V gene (reference sequence). Trimming left V 1 base short and J 5 bases short, with 5 bases between. The CDR3 nucleotides read TGTGCCAGTAGTATAGGGTGGACTGAAGCTTTCTTT. This sequence encodes CASSIGWTEAFF. Combining the CDR3 with reference TRBV19 and TRBJ1-1 gives the whole variable domain DGGITQSPKYLFRKEGQNVTLSCEQNLNHDAMYWYRQDPGQGLRLIYYSQIVNDFQKGDIAEGYSVSREKKESFPLTVTSAQKNPTAFYLCASSIGWTEAFFGQGTRLTVV.

CDR3 coding DNA: TGTGCCAGCAGTTGGGGATTGGGATACGAGCAGTACTTC. Its translation is CASSWGLGYEQYF. J is TRBJ2-7 and V is TRBV6-5; D is undetermined. Between the trimmed V and J ends, which lost 4 bases and 4 bases, there was a span of 11 bases. Germline CDR1 MNHEY, CDR2 SVGAGI. The CDR3 spans 13 residues.

The chain carries TRBV15 and TRBJ2-5; D is undetermined. The CDR3 loop spans 14 amino acids. V was cut by 5 bases and J by 6 bases, with 16 bases left in between. Germline V gene data show CDR1 as LNHNV and CDR2 as YYDKDF (reference sequence). The CDR3 sequence: CATSLTGYQKTQYF. In DNA form, the CDR3 reads TGTGCCACCAGCCTAACCGGCTATCAGAAGACCCAGTACTTC.

CDR3 loop: CASSPSRGNEQFF. The CDR3, as DNA: TGTGCCAGCAGTCCTTCCCGAGGCAATGAGCAGTTCTTC. The chain carries TRBV6-5 and TRBJ2-1; no clear D. The CDR3 covers 13 residues. CDR1 and CDR2 (germline): MNHEY, SVGAGI. V was cut by 5 bases and J by 6 bases, with 11 bases left in between.

V and J are TRBV6-5 and TRBJ1-1, with TRBD1 matching over 10 bases. The CDR3 runs 13 residues. Per the germline V gene, CDR1 is MNHEY and CDR2 is SVGAGI. The junction had 5 bases not matched to a gene; V was cut back by 5 bases and J by 8 bases. CDR3 coding DNA: TGTGCCAGCAGTCCCGGACAGGGGGGAGAAGCTTTCTTT. Its translation: CASSPGQGGEAFF.

V gene TRBV20-1 combines with J gene TRBJ2-1; the D is unclear. CDR3 size: 10 residues. Per germline, CDR1 DFQATT and CDR2 SNEGSKA (reference sequence). Trimming removed 5 bases at V and 4 bases at J, with 3 bases between. The CDR3 reads CSAGYNEQFF. The CDR3 coding sequence is TGCAGTGCTGGGTACAATGAGCAGTTCTTC.

The rearrangement uses TRBV4-1 and TRBJ1-3; TRBD1 is a possible D gene (5 bases). CDR3 length equals 15 residues. Between the trimmed V and J ends, which lost 4 bases and 0 bases, there was a span of 10 bases. Germline values: CDR1 MGHRA, CDR2 YSYEKL. The CDR3 DNA sequence: TGCGCCAGCAGCCTAACGACAGCCTCTGGAAACACCATATATTTT. This encodes CASSLTTASGNTIYF.

This chain joins TRBV13 and TRBJ2-1, with a weak D call TRBD1 (6 bases). Germline V lookup: CDR1 PRHDT, CDR2 FYEKMQ (reference sequence). CDR3 length: 13 residues. V lost 5 bases, J lost 10 bases, and 15 bases lay in between. CDR3: CASSPGQYEEQFF. The CDR3 DNA is TGTGCCAGCAGCCCTGGACAGTACGAGGAGCAGTTCTTC.

About this clone itself: The junction shows a germline mismatch at one end, possibly a read error. As DNA, the CDR3 is TGTGCCAGCAGCCCAGCGGGAGTCACCGGGGGGCTGTTTTTT. This gives the protein CASSPAGVTGGLFF. The chain employs TRBV11-2 and TRBJ2-2, with TRBD2 matching 8 bases. Germline V gene lookup returns CDR1 SGHAT and CDR2 FQNNGV. CDR3 length: 14 residues.

In its sample, this clone is medium-sized. The chain employs TRBV19 and TRBJ1-3; TRBD1 agrees at 9 bases. V gave up 3 bases and J gave up 4 bases; unmatched junction bases: 10. This CDR3 spans 17 amino acids. CDR1 LNHDA and CDR2 SQIVND come from the germline V gene (reference sequence). The CDR3 sequence: CASSIPTGGLSGNTIYF. Written as DNA, the CDR3 is TGTGCCAGTAGTATCCCAACAGGGGGCTTATCGGGAAACACCATATATTTT. Combining the CDR3 with reference TRBV19 and TRBJ1-3 gives the whole variable domain DGGITQSPKYLFRKEGQNVTLSCEQNLNHDAMYWYRQDPGQGLRLIYYSQIVNDFQKGDIAEGYSVSREKKESFPLTVTSAQKNPTAFYLCASSIPTGGLSGNTIYFGEGSWLTVV.

The gene calls are TRBV6-5 and TRBJ1-1; D is unclear. Looked up from germline, CDR1 is MNHEY and CDR2 is SVGAGI. V gave up 0 bases and J gave up 2 bases, with 10 bases separating them. This CDR3 has 15 residues. CDR3 in DNA: TGTGCCAGCAGTTACTCGAAGGGATTAAACACTGAAGCTTTCTTT. This encodes CASSYSKGLNTEAFF.

The chain links TRBV7-9 to TRBJ2-1, with TRBD2 as a possible D gene (5 bases). V lost 6 bases and J lost 7, with 19 bases in between. Germline lookup yields CDR1 SEHNR and CDR2 FQNEAQ (reference sequence). The CDR3 totals 15 residues. The CDR3 loop reads CASRPTGLGKNEQFF. The CDR3 nucleotides read TGTGCCAGCAGACCTACGGGGTTGGGGAAAAATGAGCAGTTCTTC. Based on the CDR3 plus reference TRBV7-9 and TRBJ2-1, the full variable domain is DTGVSQNPRHKITKRGQNVTFRCDPISEHNRLYWYRQTLGQGPEFLTYFQNEAQLEKSRLLSDRFSAERPKGSFSTLEIQRTEQGDSAMYLCASRPTGLGKNEQFFGPGTRLTVL.

This chain uses TRBV19 with TRBJ2-7, with 9 bases lining up with TRBD1. The CDR3 consists of 14 residues. The V gene end was trimmed by 5 bases and the J gene end by 1 base; junction bases not matched to a gene: 3. Germline V lookup: CDR1 LNHDA, CDR2 SQIVND (reference sequence). The CDR3 region is CASSFGQGSYEQYF. In DNA form, the CDR3 reads TGTGCCAGTAGTTTCGGACAGGGGTCCTACGAGCAGTACTTC. The full variable domain, in which reference TRBV19 and TRBJ2-7 provide the parts outside the CDR3, is DGGITQSPKYLFRKEGQNVTLSCEQNLNHDAMYWYRQDPGQGLRLIYYSQIVNDFQKGDIAEGYSVSREKKESFPLTVTSAQKNPTAFYLCASSFGQGSYEQYFGPGTRLTVT.

This clone was seen a single time. The J gene is TRBJ2-7, the V gene TRBV6-5, with D hard to call. Germline V lookup: CDR1 MNHEY, CDR2 SVGAGI. Trimming shortened V by 5 bases and J by 4 bases, and 9 bases separated the two germline ends. The CDR3 spans 12 residues. The CDR3 protein is CASSDAGYEQYF. The CDR3 DNA is TGTGCCAGCAGTGACGCCGGTTACGAGCAGTACTTC.

The chain uses TRBV27 and TRBJ1-2; TRBD1 is a possible D gene (6 bases). The CDR3 covers 14 residues. The V gene lost 6 bases and the J gene lost 7 bases, with 18 bases spanning the gap. CDR1 is MNHEY and CDR2 is SMNVEV in the germline V gene (reference sequence). The CDR3 region is CASRNGQYFAGYTF. The CDR3 DNA reads TGTGCCAGCAGGAACGGACAGTACTTCGCTGGCTACACCTTC.

V is TRBV29-1 and J is TRBJ2-1, with 7 bases identical to TRBD1. Germline trimming cut 5 bases from V and 8 bases from J; bases unmatched to any gene: 9. CDR3 length equals 13 residues. The germline CDR1 and CDR2 sequences are SQVTM and ANQGSEA. The CDR3: CSVPGQSFDEQFF. CDR3 DNA: TGCAGCGTTCCGGGACAGTCATTCGATGAGCAGTTCTTC.

This chain links TRBV6-5 with TRBJ2-7, with D perhaps matching TRBD2 (6 bases). Trimming took 7 bases from V and 3 from J, leaving 16 bases between them. Germline CDR1 reads MNHEY; CDR2 reads SVGAGI. The CDR3 loop spans 14 amino acids. The CDR3 sequence: CASTLTGDGYEQYF. The DNA for the CDR3 is TGTGCCAGCACCCTTACGGGGGACGGCTACGAGCAGTACTTC.

This chain connects TRBV28 to TRBJ2-1; 9 bases agree with TRBD1. The germline V gene has CDR1 MDHEN and CDR2 SYDVKM. The CDR3 runs to 16 residues. J lost 8 bases, V lost 3 bases, and 11 bases had no gene match. The CDR3 sequence: CASSFLTGQGYDEQFF. The CDR3 bases are TGTGCCAGCAGTTTTTTAACGGGACAGGGTTACGATGAGCAGTTCTTC.

The rearrangement joins TRBV6-1 to TRBJ1-1; TRBD1 aligns across 10 bases. V lost 4 bases and J lost 4; bases outside the gene matches: 3. The CDR3 is 14 residues long. Per the germline V gene, CDR1 is MNHNS and CDR2 is SASEGT. The CDR3 region is CASSGQGAGTEAFF. CDR3 DNA: TGTGCCAGCAGTGGACAGGGGGCGGGCACTGAAGCTTTCTTT.

This clone was found once. This chain uses TRBV7-9 with TRBJ2-1; 10 positions agree with TRBD2. V was pared by 5 bases and J by 4 bases, with 8 bases of the junction left unmatched. The CDR3 runs to 16 residues. The V gene's germline CDR1 is SEHNR and CDR2 FQNEAQ (reference sequence). As DNA, the CDR3 is TGTGCCAGCAGCCCTAGTAGCGGGGGGCCTTACAATGAGCAGTTCTTC. Translated, it gives CASSPSSGGPYNEQFF.

This clone was seen once. V is TRBV2 and J is TRBJ2-2, with TRBD1 matching 8 bases. The CDR3 loop spans 16 amino acids. V was pared by 6 bases and J by 0 bases, with 6 bases of the junction left unmatched. Germline-derived CDR1 and CDR2 are SNHLY and FYNNEI. Here the CDR3 reads CASRAGTGPNTGELFF. CDR3 DNA sequence: TGTGCCAGCAGAGCCGGGACAGGACCGAACACCGGGGAGCTGTTTTTT. The variable domain in full, with the rest retrieved from reference TRBV2 and TRBJ2-2, is EPEVTQTPSHQVTQMGQEVILRCVPISNHLYFYWYRQILGQKVEFLVSFYNNEISEKSEIFDDQFSVERPDGSNFTLKIRSTKLEDSAMYFCASRAGTGPNTGELFFGEGSRLTVL.

V is TRBV20-1 and J is TRBJ1-1; D is unclear. The CDR3 contains 11 residues. CDR1 and CDR2 from the germline V gene are DFQATT and SNEGSKA (reference sequence). Trimming took off 5 bases at V and 0 bases at J, with 4 bases between the two ends. The CDR3 coding sequence is TGCAGTGCTCAGATGAACACTGAAGCTTTCTTT. This codes for CSAQMNTEAFF.

DNA for the CDR3: TGTGCCAGCAGTCCGACTAGCGGGAGTGGAGACGAGCAGTACTTC. It translates to CASSPTSGSGDEQYF. The chain joins TRBV27 to TRBJ2-7; 12 bases agree with TRBD2. The ends lost 5 bases at V and 5 bases at J; junction bases unmatched: 7. Germline values: CDR1 MNHEY, CDR2 SMNVEV (reference sequence). This CDR3 region has 15 residues.